The 9 T cell receptor beta chains below were found in one sample sequenced in a study of beta chain features in type 1 diabetes. Findings and limits, study-wide: A moderate, significant TCRB CDR3 shortening appeared in type 1 diabetes across four CD4+ subsets.

The investigators reverse transcribed all of the isolated RNA, so they sequenced expressed TCRB transcripts. Measured with immunoSEQ multiplex PCR; TCRdb has only the in-frame clones, and not every one. The repertoire holds approximately 730,000 clones, with about an eighth as singletons. Their antigens are not known. The sequencing input was naive CD4+ T cells from blood. Receptors were obtained from a man aged 18-30 years with type 1 diabetes.

This chain uses TRBV11-2 with TRBJ2-5, with 7 bases lining up with TRBD2. V was pared by 5 bases and J by 3 bases, with 6 bases of the junction left unmatched. CDR3 length equals 14 residues. CDR1 and CDR2 (germline): SGHAT, FQNNGV. The CDR3 spells CASSRRLAEETQYF. CDR3 bases: TGTGCCAGCAGCCGCCGGCTAGCGGAAGAGACCCAGTACTTC.

The rearrangement links TRBV7-9 to TRBJ2-7; 7 nucleotides align to TRBD1. The trim removed 4 bases at V and 4 bases at J, leaving 7 bases unmatched. In germline, CDR1 is SEHNR, CDR2 FQNEAQ (reference sequence). This CDR3 has 14 amino acids. CDR3 nucleotides: TGTGCCAGCAGCTCCGGACAGGTGGTATACGAGCAGTACTTC. Translation: CASSSGQVVYEQYF.

CDR3 in DNA: TGTGCCAGTAGTATGTTCGGAGAACCTAACTATGGCTACACCTTC. Amino acid sequence: CASSMFGEPNYGYTF. The chain couples TRBV19 to TRBJ1-2; D gene unclear. The germline V gene encodes CDR1 LNHDA and CDR2 SQIVND (reference sequence). V gave up 3 bases and J gave up 0 bases, with 11 bases separating them. This CDR3 is 15 amino acids long. The full variable domain, its missing parts supplied by reference TRBV19 and TRBJ1-2, is DGGITQSPKYLFRKEGQNVTLSCEQNLNHDAMYWYRQDPGQGLRLIYYSQIVNDFQKGDIAEGYSVSREKKESFPLTVTSAQKNPTAFYLCASSMFGEPNYGYTFGSGTRLTVV.

A word on this clone: This specimen includes other DNA sequences encoding the same CDR3. V is TRBV10-3 and J is TRBJ1-1; 8 nucleotides agree with TRBD1. CDR1 is ENHRY, CDR2 SYGVKD, per germline. V lost 3 bases and J lost 1; bases outside the gene matches: 4. CDR3 length: 15 residues. CDR3 in amino acids: CAISELGQGNTEAFF. The CDR3 DNA follows: TGTGCCATCAGTGAACTCGGACAGGGGAACACTGAAGCTTTCTTT.

The chain employs TRBV7-9 and TRBJ1-2; no reliable D call. This CDR3 is built from 13 residues. V was cut by 1 base and J by 3 bases, with 6 bases left in between. The germline V gene has CDR1 SEHNR and CDR2 FQNEAQ (reference sequence). The CDR3 DNA reads as TGTGCCAGCAGCTTAGGGGCCGACTATGGCTACACCTTC. Translating it yields CASSLGADYGYTF.

There are a few counts of this clone. The chain couples TRBV7-9 to TRBJ2-2; D is unresolved. Germline CDR1 SEHNR, CDR2 FQNEAQ (reference sequence). The CDR3 is 16 residues long. Trimming took off 1 base at V and 2 bases at J, with 11 bases between the two ends. As DNA, the CDR3 is TGTGCCAGCAGCTTAGGGGTGGTCATCAACACCGGGGAGCTGTTTTTT. It encodes CASSLGVVINTGELFF.

The chain has TRBV28 and TRBJ1-2; D remains unclear. Germline CDR1 and CDR2: MDHEN and SYDVKM. The length of the CDR3 is 13 residues. V lost 8 bases and J 0 bases, leaving 10 bases between the germline ends. CDR3 in amino acids: CASRKQANYGYTF. CDR3 DNA sequence: TGTGCCAGCCGAAAGCAGGCTAACTATGGCTACACCTTC.

The chain recombines TRBV30 with TRBJ1-2; TRBD1 agrees at 7 bases. The CDR3 contains 13 residues. V was clipped by 5 bases and J by 4 bases; unmatched bases: 7. CDR1 is GTSNPN and CDR2 is SVGIG in the germline V gene (reference sequence). The CDR3 sequence is CAWGTELIYGYTF. The CDR3 DNA reads TGTGCCTGGGGGACAGAACTTATCTATGGCTACACCTTC.

Comments on this clone: Other DNA sequences from this sample encode an identical CDR3 as well. The gene calls are TRBV29-1 and TRBJ2-3, with D unclear. Deletions cut 3 bases from V and 2 bases from J, with 9 bases between. This CDR3 is 13 amino acids long. From germline, CDR1 is SQVTM and CDR2 ANQGSEA. CDR3 DNA: TGCAGCGTTGACAGAACCAACACAGATACGCAGTATTTT. Amino acids: CSVDRTNTDTQYF.